The 11 T cell receptor beta chains reported below all come from one sample, sequenced in a study of blood T cell repertoires in COVID-19. The assay was immunoSEQ multiplex PCR, and TCRdb's table has in-frame clones only and misses some. The table shows around 38,000 clones, with around 86% occurring only once. The sequencing sample was made of peripheral blood. The origin of the receptors is a man aged 70-80 years with acute or convalescent COVID-19.

V usage is TRBV29-1 and J usage is TRBJ2-1, with a possible D match to TRBD2 (5 bases). Germline V gene sequence: CDR1 SQVTM, CDR2 ANQGSEA. The CDR3 is 14 amino acids. Deletions cut 3 bases from V and 4 bases from J, with 13 bases between. The chain's CDR3 is CSVDLPAVYNEQFF. The CDR3 bases are TGCAGCGTTGACCTTCCAGCGGTTTACAATGAGCAGTTCTTC.

The chain combines TRBV5-1 with TRBJ1-2; possibly TRBD1 for D (6 bases). Germline lookup yields CDR1 SGHRS and CDR2 YFSETQ. Trimming left V 2 bases short and J 7 bases short, with 12 bases between. This CDR3 contains 13 residues. In DNA, the CDR3 is TGCGCCAGCAGCTTCGTACAGGGCGGTGGCTACACCTTC. This codes for CASSFVQGGGYTF.

This chain uses TRBV4-1 with TRBJ2-1, with 7 bases aligning to TRBD2. After removal of 0 bases from V and 0 bases from J, the junction contained 5 bases not matched to a gene. The V gene's germline CDR1 is MGHRA and CDR2 YSYEKL. This CDR3 contains 17 residues. The CDR3 region has the DNA TGCGCCAGCAGCCAAGATCGAGCGGGAAGCTCCTACAATGAGCAGTTCTTC. It yields the protein CASSQDRAGSSYNEQFF.

The V and J genes are TRBV6-5 and TRBJ2-1; D might be TRBD1 (6 bases). CDR3 length: 15 residues. V dropped 2 bases and J dropped 6 bases, with 14 bases sitting between them. Germline-derived CDR1 and CDR2 are MNHEY and SVGAGI. CDR3 DNA: TGTGCCAGCAGTTACATGGGGACACAGGGCAATGAGCAGTTCTTC. This codes for CASSYMGTQGNEQFF.

The V and J genes are TRBV9 and TRBJ2-7; 8 nucleotides line up with TRBD2. The CDR3 is 15 amino acids. Germline assignment: CDR1 SGDLS and CDR2 YYNGEE. J gave up 4 bases and V 2 bases, and 8 bases lay outside the gene matches. CDR3 in DNA: TGTGCCAGCAGCGTTAATAGCGGGGCCTCGTACGAGCAGTACTTC. Protein: CASSVNSGASYEQYF.

The chain recombines TRBV2 with TRBJ2-3, with 9 bases aligning to TRBD1. This CDR3 spans 16 amino acids. Per the germline V gene, CDR1 is SNHLY and CDR2 is FYNNEI. The V and J ends lost 7 bases and 1 base, in that order; junction bases with no gene match: 9. The CDR3, as DNA: TGTGCCAGCACGCCTGAGGGGACAGGGCGCACAGATACGCAGTATTTT. Protein product: CASTPEGTGRTDTQYF.

This chain uses TRBV5-1 with TRBJ2-7, with TRBD1 matching over 10 bases. Germline CDR1 is SGHRS and CDR2 is YFSETQ. There are 16 residues in the CDR3. J lost 4 bases, V lost 4 bases, and 11 bases had no gene match. CDR3 nucleotide sequence: TGCGCCAGCAGCCCGGCTACCGGGACAGGGGTTTACGAGCAGTACTTC. Protein product: CASSPATGTGVYEQYF. Drawing the rest from reference TRBV5-1 and TRBJ2-7, the complete variable domain is KAGVTQTPRYLIKTRGQQVTLSCSPISGHRSVSWYQQTPGQGLQFLFEYFSETQRNKGNFPGRFSGRQFSNSRSEMNVSTLELGDSALYLCASSPATGTGVYEQYFGPGTRLTVT.

CDR3 in amino acids: CASSWDRVDEQYF. DNA for the CDR3: TGTGCCAGCAGCTGGGACAGGGTCGACGAGCAGTACTTC. The rearrangement uses TRBV5-4 and TRBJ2-7; 9 nucleotides match TRBD1. The ends lost 3 bases at V and 5 bases at J; junction bases unmatched: 3. Germline loops: CDR1 SGHNT, CDR2 YYREEE (reference sequence). The CDR3 covers 13 residues.

The chain has TRBV11-2 and TRBJ2-7; the D gene is possibly TRBD2 (7 bases). Germline CDR1 SGHAT, CDR2 FQNNGV. CDR3 length equals 17 residues. The germline V and J ends were trimmed by 4 bases and 3 bases, with 22 bases remaining between them. DNA for the CDR3: TGTGCCAGCAGCTCCTCCCCGGGGGGCATAGGGGGCTACGAGCAGTACTTC. Encoded protein: CASSSSPGGIGGYEQYF.

The chain couples TRBV30 to TRBJ1-6; D call uncertain. The germline CDR1 and CDR2 sequences are GTSNPN and SVGIG (reference sequence). Trimming removed 1 base at V and 11 bases at J, with 12 bases between. The CDR3 has 13 amino acids. The CDR3 is CAWSGAGGPPLHF. The CDR3 region has the DNA TGTGCCTGGAGTGGGGCCGGCGGGCCACCCCTCCACTTT.

J is TRBJ2-5 and V is TRBV18; TRBD2 matches 7 bases. The CDR3 runs to 15 residues. CDR1 is KGHSH, CDR2 LQKENI, per germline. With 6 bases clipped from V and 0 bases from J, the junction kept 7 bases outside the gene matches. The CDR3 DNA reads TGTGCCAGCTCTCGGAGCGCGGGAGACCAAGAGACCCAGTACTTC. Residues: CASSRSAGDQETQYF.